The entry below describes one TCR beta chain. The data stem from a study of blood T cell repertoires in COVID-19. The germline CDR1 and CDR2 sequences are LGHNA and YNFKEQ. The CDR3 consists of 15 residues. With 1 base removed from V and 4 bases from J, the gap between germline ends came to 12 bases. Here immunoSEQ multiplex PCR was the method, and the copy in TCRdb shows in-frame clones only, minus some. The repertoire holds hundreds of thousands of clones, with around 80% as singletons. Individuals drawn from around 24 US areas were about 18 to 95 years old. All exposed participants met a person with COVID-19 within 2 weeks before entering the study.

The rearrangement joins TRBV4-2 to TRBJ2-3, with a weak D call TRBD1 (7 bases). This receptor was taken from a man aged 35-49 years who had been exposed to COVID-19. Source material: PBMCs or T cells enriched from blood (not recorded which). The CDR3 loop is CASSQARDSPDTQYF. CDR3 in DNA: TGTGCCAGCAGCCAAGCGCGGGACAGCCCAGATACGCAGTATTTT.